The 18 T cell receptor beta chains given below trace back to one sample, sequenced in a study of cytomegalovirus exposure and HLA in healthy donors. The PCR employed 60 Vbeta primers together with 13 Jbeta primers. Repertoires were generated with immunoSEQ multiplex PCR, while TCRdb's copy carries only in-frame clones and drops some. This table holds some 180,000 clones, 10% to 15% found once. Sequenced material: PBMCs. These receptors originate from a man in his fifties in good health and CMV-seropositive.

This clone was observed a few times. J is TRBJ2-2 and V is TRBV2; D is possibly TRBD1 (5 bases). Trimming stripped 3 bases from V and 1 base from J, with 9 bases between. The CDR3 length is 15 residues. The V gene's germline CDR1 is SNHLY and CDR2 FYNNEI. CDR3 in amino acids: CASSEVRVNTGELFF. CDR3 in DNA: TGTGCCAGCAGTGAGGTCAGGGTGAACACCGGGGAGCTGTTTTTT. Together with reference TRBV2 and TRBJ2-2, the CDR3 gives the full variable domain: EPEVTQTPSHQVTQMGQEVILRCVPISNHLYFYWYRQILGQKVEFLVSFYNNEISEKSEIFDDQFSVERPDGSNFTLKIRSTKLEDSAMYFCASSEVRVNTGELFFGEGSRLTVL.

The chain has TRBV10-3 and TRBJ2-7, with TRBD1 matching over 9 bases. J gave up 4 bases and V 7 bases, and 8 bases lay outside the gene matches. CDR1 and CDR2 from the germline V gene are ENHRY and SYGVKD. CDR3 length: 14 residues. The CDR3 DNA is TGTGCCATCATGGGGGGGACAGGGCTGTACGAGCAGTACTTC. Residues: CAIMGGTGLYEQYF.

This clone occurred a few times. The V call is TRBV29-1, the J call TRBJ1-3; D unclear. Trimming took off 1 base at V and 4 bases at J, with 8 bases between the two ends. In germline, CDR1 is SQVTM, CDR2 ANQGSEA. This CDR3 is 13 amino acids long. CDR3 in amino acids: CSVEVGQGNTIYF. The CDR3 coding sequence is TGCAGCGTTGAAGTTGGGCAAGGAAACACCATATATTTT. The full variable domain, rest sourced from reference TRBV29-1 and TRBJ1-3, is SAVISQKPSRDICQRGTSLTIQCQVDSQVTMMFWYRQQPGQSLTLIATANQGSEATYESGFVIDKFPISRPNLTFSTLTVSNMSPEDSSIYLCSVEVGQGNTIYFGEGSWLTVV.

In this sample, this clone turned up a few times. The chain recombines TRBV5-6 with TRBJ2-5, with TRBD2 identical over 8 bases. CDR3 size: 17 residues. The trim removed 0 bases at V and 0 bases at J, leaving 7 bases unmatched. From germline, CDR1 is SGHDT and CDR2 YYEEEE. CDR3 nucleotide sequence: TGTGCCAGCAGCTTGGATCCGCGCGGGGGGTACCAAGAGACCCAGTACTTC. Translating gives CASSLDPRGGYQETQYF.

A few counts support this clone. The chain employs TRBV6-1 and TRBJ1-6; no clear D gene. Germline loops: CDR1 MNHNS, CDR2 SASEGT. CDR3 length equals 11 residues. The V gene lost 4 bases and the J gene lost 14 bases, with 9 bases spanning the gap. The DNA for the CDR3 is TGTGCCAGCAGTGTTGCAGCGTCCCTCCACTTT. This codes for CASSVAASLHF.

This clone was found a few times. The rearrangement uses TRBV11-3 and TRBJ2-2, with D possibly TRBD1 on 6 matching bases. Trimming took off 5 bases at V and 1 base at J, with 14 bases between the two ends. Per germline, CDR1 SGHNT and CDR2 YENEEA. The CDR3 runs to 16 residues. DNA for the CDR3: TGTGCCAGCAGCGAAGATGGACAGCTGAACACCGGGGAGCTGTTTTTT. Translation gives CASSEDGQLNTGELFF.

This clone came up a few times. The rearrangement uses TRBV5-1 and TRBJ2-1, with TRBD2 identical over 8 bases. V lost 6 bases and J lost 7; bases outside the gene matches: 12. The germline CDR1 and CDR2 sequences are SGHRS and YFSETQ. The CDR3 has 15 residues. CDR3 sequence (DNA): TGCGCCAGCACTGGTTCGCGGGGGGCGGATAATGAGCAGTTCTTC. Translated: CASTGSRGADNEQFF.

V usage is TRBV4-3 and J usage is TRBJ2-1; 7 bases map to TRBD2. The V and J ends lost 0 bases and 0 bases, in that order; junction bases with no gene match: 5. CDR1 and CDR2 (germline): LGHNA, YSLEER. The CDR3 is made up of 17 amino acids. In DNA, the CDR3 is TGCGCCAGCAGCCAAGATGCGGGGGTCGCCTCCTACAATGAGCAGTTCTTC. As protein: CASSQDAGVASYNEQFF.

The sample holds many counts of this clone. This chain uses TRBV4-3 with TRBJ1-1; no firm D call. The V and J ends lost 0 bases and 0 bases respectively, with 20 bases between them. Germline V lookup: CDR1 LGHNA, CDR2 YSLEER. CDR3 length equals 19 residues. The CDR3 nucleotides are TGCGCCAGCAGCCAAGATTACGGAGTGAACCCGCTTTTGAACACTGAAGCTTTCTTT. Its translation is CASSQDYGVNPLLNTEAFF.

The J gene is TRBJ2-2, the V gene TRBV28; possible D gene TRBD1, 5 bases. V lost 11 bases and J lost 5, with 15 bases in between. The CDR3 is 13 residues long. Germline V gives CDR1 MDHEN, CDR2 SYDVKM. The CDR3 DNA reads as TGTGCCGGCCAGACAGAACGAACCGGGGAGCTGTTTTTT. As protein: CAGQTERTGELFF.

This clone has just a few counts. This sequence joins TRBV5-1 and TRBJ1-3, with D perhaps TRBD1 (6 bases). From germline, CDR1 is SGHRS and CDR2 YFSETQ. This CDR3 has 14 residues. V shed 0 bases and J shed 8 bases, with 12 bases lying between them. In DNA, the CDR3 is TGCGCCAGCAGCTTGGAGGGGGTATCGGACACCATATATTTT. Its protein is CASSLEGVSDTIYF.

The CDR3 sequence: CASSPGWGLQPQHF. In nucleotides, the CDR3 is TGCGCCAGCAGCCCCGGGTGGGGGCTTCAGCCCCAGCATTTT. The rearrangement uses TRBV5-1 and TRBJ1-5, with D tentatively TRBD1 (6 bases). CDR3 size: 14 residues. Germline lookup yields CDR1 SGHRS and CDR2 YFSETQ. The germline V and J ends were trimmed by 4 bases and 6 bases, with 14 bases remaining between them.

The rearrangement links TRBV30 to TRBJ2-1, with 9 bases that match TRBD1. J gave up 7 bases and V 3 bases, and 10 bases lay outside the gene matches. CDR3 length equals 15 residues. Per the germline V gene, CDR1 is GTSNPN and CDR2 is SVGIG (reference sequence). CDR3 nucleotide sequence: TGTGCCTGGAGCCTTGTGGGACAGGGCATTAATGAGCAGTTCTTC. Translating it yields CAWSLVGQGINEQFF.

This chain links TRBV7-2 with TRBJ2-1; 10 bases fit TRBD2. Germline V gene lookup returns CDR1 SGHTA and CDR2 FQGNSA. V shed 3 bases and J 9 bases; nucleotides not matched to a gene: 8. The CDR3 length is 15 residues. The CDR3 DNA follows: TGTGCCAGCAGCTTCTTAAGCGGGGGGGCCGCTGAGCAGTTCTTC. This gives the protein CASSFLSGGAAEQFF.

This clone was counted a few times. The chain joins TRBV6-4 to TRBJ1-5; 11 bases map to TRBD1. The V segment lost 4 bases and the J segment 1 base; nucleotides outside the gene matches: 6. CDR3 length: 17 amino acids. Germline loops: CDR1 MRHNA, CDR2 SNTAGT. CDR3 bases: TGTGCCAGCAGTGTTAAGGGGACAGGGGGGAGCAATCAGCCCCAGCATTTT. Translating it yields CASSVKGTGGSNQPQHF.

A few counts support this clone. In the same sample, other DNA sequences code for this CDR3. The chain combines TRBV6-6 with TRBJ1-5; 7 bases align to TRBD1. Per the germline V gene, CDR1 is MNHNY and CDR2 is SVGAGI (reference sequence). This CDR3 spans 13 amino acids. The trim removed 6 bases at V and 3 bases at J, leaving 2 bases unmatched. CDR3 sequence reads: CASRDRDNQPQHF. The CDR3 bases are TGTGCCAGCAGAGACAGGGACAATCAGCCCCAGCATTTT.

This clone has more than one count but fewer than ten. The chain employs TRBV28 and TRBJ1-1, with a tentative D call TRBD1 (6 bases). The CDR3 covers 12 residues. Trimming took off 3 bases at V and 11 bases at J, with 13 bases between the two ends. Per germline, CDR1 MDHEN and CDR2 SYDVKM. This chain's CDR3 is CASSLVRRGAFF. For the CDR3, the DNA is TGTGCCAGCAGTTTGGTCCGTAGGGGGGCTTTCTTT. Filled out from reference TRBV28 and TRBJ1-1, the complete variable domain reads DVKVTQSSRYLVKRTGEKVFLECVQDMDHENMFWYRQDPGLGLRLIYFSYDVKMKEKGDIPEGYSVSREKKERFSLILESASTNQTSMYLCASSLVRRGAFFGQGTRLTVV.

A few counts support this clone. The rearrangement joins TRBV6-6 to TRBJ1-2; 8 positions match TRBD1. J lost 7 bases, V lost 4 bases, and 2 bases had no gene match. The CDR3 has 12 residues. CDR1 is MNHNY, CDR2 SVGAGI, per germline (reference sequence). The CDR3 region has the DNA TGTGCCAGCAGTTCAGGGGGCCCTGGCTACACCTTC. Translated: CASSSGGPGYTF.